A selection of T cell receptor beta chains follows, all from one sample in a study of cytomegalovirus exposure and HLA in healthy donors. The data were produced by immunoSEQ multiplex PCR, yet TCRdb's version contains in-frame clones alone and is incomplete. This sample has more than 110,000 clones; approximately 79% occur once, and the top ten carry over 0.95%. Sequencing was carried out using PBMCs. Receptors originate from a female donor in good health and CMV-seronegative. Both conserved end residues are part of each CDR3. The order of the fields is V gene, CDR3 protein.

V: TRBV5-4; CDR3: CASSGPGQGYTEAFF
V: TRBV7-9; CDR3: CASSLALTGNTEAFF
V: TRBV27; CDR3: CASSQIQGQRSYEQYF
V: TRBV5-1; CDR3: CASSAGTGLASYGYTF
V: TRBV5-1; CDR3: CASRLWEGAETQYF
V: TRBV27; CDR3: CASSLWDRNYEQYF
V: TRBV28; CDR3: CASSMISGFTDTQYF
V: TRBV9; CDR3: CASSEERDGELFF
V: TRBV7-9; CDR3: CASSLGGQYLYKNEQFF
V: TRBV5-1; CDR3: CASSLRPGHTEAFF
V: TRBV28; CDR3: CASTRGIPQPQHF
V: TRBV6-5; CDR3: CASSYDYRGPNYGYTF
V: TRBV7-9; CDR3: CASSIAGMAGYEQYF
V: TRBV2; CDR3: CASSGTGDNEQFF
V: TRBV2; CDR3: CASSFTESHQPQHF
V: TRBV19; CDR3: CASRATGVYIQYF
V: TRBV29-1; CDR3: CSVIMTSYGYTF
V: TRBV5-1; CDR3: CASSLFGQNGYGYTF
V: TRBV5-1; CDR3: CASSSRQGQDTGELFF
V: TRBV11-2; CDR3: CASSPGTGVNYGYTF